This record looks at one T cell receptor (beta chain) sequence and its context. Cells designated naive CD8 were CD45RO-negative and were positively selected for CCR7, with terminally differentiated effector memory CD45RA+ cells excluded. This CDR3 has 15 residues. The germline gives CDR1 SGDLS, CDR2 YYNGEE. The V gene lost 1 base and the J gene lost 8 bases, with 18 bases spanning the gap. Sequencing used immunoSEQ multiplex PCR; TCRdb keeps in-frame clones, though not all of them. The sample lists millions of clones; around 93% were seen once. The data were obtained in a study of shared clonotypes between healthy human individuals.

The TCR sequence derives from a man in his late teens or twenties in good health. Some clones in this sample may be carry-over from other donors' samples. Sequences were obtained from naive CD8+ T cells from PBMCs. The chain couples TRBV9 to TRBJ1-2; a possible D gene is TRBD1 (6 bases). CDR3 amino acids: CASSVNREGARGYTF. The CDR3 bases are TGTGCCAGCAGCGTAAACAGGGAAGGAGCGCGCGGCTACACCTTC.